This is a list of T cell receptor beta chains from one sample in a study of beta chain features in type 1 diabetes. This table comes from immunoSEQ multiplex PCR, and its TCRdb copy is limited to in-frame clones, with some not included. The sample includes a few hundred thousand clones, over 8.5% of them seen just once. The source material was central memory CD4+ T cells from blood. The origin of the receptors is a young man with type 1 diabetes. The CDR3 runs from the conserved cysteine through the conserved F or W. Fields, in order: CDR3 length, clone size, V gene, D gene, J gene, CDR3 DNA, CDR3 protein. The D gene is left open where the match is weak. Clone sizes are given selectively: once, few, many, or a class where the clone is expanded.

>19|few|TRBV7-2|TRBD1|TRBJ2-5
TGTGCCAGCAGCAAAAACGACAGGGGACGGATTGTTTACCAAGAGACCCAGTACTTC
CASSKNDRGRIVYQETQYF
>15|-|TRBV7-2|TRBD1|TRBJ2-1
TGTGCCAGCAGCGCCCCGGGACAGGGGTACAATGAGCAGTTCTTC
CASSAPGQGYNEQFF
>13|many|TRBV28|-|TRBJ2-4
TGTGCCATCGGCAGGGTAGCCAAAAACATTCAGTACTTC
CAIGRVAKNIQYF
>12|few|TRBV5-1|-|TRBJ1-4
TGCGCCAGCAGCATAAGTAATGAAAAACTGTTTTTT
CASSISNEKLFF
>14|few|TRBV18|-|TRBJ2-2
TGTGCCAGCTCACCAGACCGGCGGACCGGGGAGCTGTTTTTT
CASSPDRRTGELFF
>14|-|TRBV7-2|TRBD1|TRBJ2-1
TGTGCCAGCAGCTTAAAGGACAGGGGCAATGAGCAGTTCTTC
CASSLKDRGNEQFF
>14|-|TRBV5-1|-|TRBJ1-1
TGCGCCAGCAGCTTTGAACACTCGAACACTGAAGCTTTCTTT
CASSFEHSNTEAFF
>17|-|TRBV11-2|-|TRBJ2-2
TGTGCCAGCAGCCGGCTTATCGGCGGGGAGAACACCGGGGAGCTGTTTTTT
CASSRLIGGENTGELFF
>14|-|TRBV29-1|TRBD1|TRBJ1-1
TGCAGCGTTGTTCAACAGGGGAGCGGCACTGAAGCTTTCTTT
CSVVQQGSGTEAFF
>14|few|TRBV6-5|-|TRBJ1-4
TGTGCCAGCAGTTACGGTGGGACTAATGAAAAACTGTTTTTT
CASSYGGTNEKLFF
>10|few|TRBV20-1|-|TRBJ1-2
TGCAGTGCTAGAGAGGGTGGCTACACCTTC
CSAREGGYTF
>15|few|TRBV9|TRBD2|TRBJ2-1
TGTGCCAGCAGCGTTGGACTAGCGGGAGAGGGTGAGCAGTTCTTC
CASSVGLAGEGEQFF
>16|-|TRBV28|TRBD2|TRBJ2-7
TGTGCCAGCAGCCTAAATAGCGGGGGTTCCCCCTACGAGCAGTACTTC
CASSLNSGGSPYEQYF
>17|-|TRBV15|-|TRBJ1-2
TGTGCCACCAGCAGACCAACGATTCCCAGGGCCCTCTATGGCTACACCTTC
CATSRPTIPRALYGYTF
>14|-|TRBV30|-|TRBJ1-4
TGTGCCTGGCGATCCCTGAGGCGGCATGAAAAACTGTTTTTT
CAWRSLRRHEKLFF
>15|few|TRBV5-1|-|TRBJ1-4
TGCGCCAGCAGCTTGTTTGGCGGGGCGGGTGAAAAACTGTTTTTT
CASSLFGGAGEKLFF
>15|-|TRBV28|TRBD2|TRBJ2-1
TGTGCCAGCAGGCCCCAACTAGCGGCCTACAATGAGCAGTTCTTC
CASRPQLAAYNEQFF
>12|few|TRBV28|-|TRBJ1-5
TGTGCCAGCAGTCCGTATTTTATTGCCCAGCATTTT
CASSPYFIAQHF
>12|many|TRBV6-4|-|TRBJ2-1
TGTGCCAGCAATCATGGGGGAAATGAGCAGTTCTTC
CASNHGGNEQFF
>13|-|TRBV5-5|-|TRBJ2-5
TGTGCCAGCAGCCTTCGGGGGCAAGAGACCCAGTACTTC
CASSLRGQETQYF
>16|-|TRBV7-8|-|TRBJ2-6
TGTGCCAGCAGCCGACGGACGAGCCCTGGGGCCAACGTCCTGACTTTC
CASSRRTSPGANVLTF
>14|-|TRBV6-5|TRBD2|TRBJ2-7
TGTGCCAGCACCCGGACTAGCGGGAGGGACGAGCAGTACTTC
CASTRTSGRDEQYF
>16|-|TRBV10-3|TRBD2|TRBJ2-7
TGTGCCATCAGTGCGGCGGCTAGCGGGAGGTCCTACGAGCAGTACTTC
CAISAAASGRSYEQYF
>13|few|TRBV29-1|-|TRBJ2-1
TGCAGCGTTGGGACGGATTATCACAATGAGCAGTTCTTC
CSVGTDYHNEQFF
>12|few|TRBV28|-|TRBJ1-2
TGTGCCAGTTACAGACAGCCAGAGGGCTACACCTTC
CASYRQPEGYTF
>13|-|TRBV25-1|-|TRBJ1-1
TGTGCCAGCAGTGACTACAGGAACACTGAAGCTTTCTTT
CASSDYRNTEAFF